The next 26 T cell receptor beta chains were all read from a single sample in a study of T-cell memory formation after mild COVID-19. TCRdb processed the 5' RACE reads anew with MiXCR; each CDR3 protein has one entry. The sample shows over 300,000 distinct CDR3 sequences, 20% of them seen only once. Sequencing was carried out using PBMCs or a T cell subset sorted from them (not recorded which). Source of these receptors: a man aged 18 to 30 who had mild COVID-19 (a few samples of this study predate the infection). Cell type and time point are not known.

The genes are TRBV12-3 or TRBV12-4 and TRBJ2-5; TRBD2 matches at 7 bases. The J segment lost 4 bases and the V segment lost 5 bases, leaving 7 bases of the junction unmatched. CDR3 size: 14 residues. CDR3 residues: CASSLHTSVETQYF. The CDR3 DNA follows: TGTGCCAGCAGTCTCCACACTAGCGTAGAGACCCAGTACTTC.

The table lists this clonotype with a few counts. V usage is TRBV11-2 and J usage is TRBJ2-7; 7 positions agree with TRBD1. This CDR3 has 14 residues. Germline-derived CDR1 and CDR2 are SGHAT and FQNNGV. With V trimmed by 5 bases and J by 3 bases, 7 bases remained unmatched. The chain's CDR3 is CASSLGQALYEQYF. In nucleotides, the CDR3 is TGTGCCAGCAGCCTAGGACAGGCTCTCTACGAGCAGTACTTC.

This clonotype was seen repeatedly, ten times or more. This chain's CDR3 is CASNNRGGRGETQYF. The CDR3, as DNA: TGTGCCAGCAATAATCGCGGGGGCCGAGGAGAGACCCAGTACTTC. This sequence joins TRBV2 and TRBJ2-5; TRBD2 might be the D (7 bases). Trimming removed 7 bases at V and 4 bases at J, with 19 bases between. The CDR3 sequence is 15 residues long. Germline CDR1 SNHLY, CDR2 FYNNEI.

The CDR3 DNA reads as TGTGCCAGCAGTTACAGGAACATTCAGTACTTC. It codes for CASSYRNIQYF. V and J are TRBV6-6 and TRBJ2-4; no clear D gene. Trimming took off 2 bases at V and 7 bases at J, with 3 bases between the two ends. Germline V lookup: CDR1 MNHNY, CDR2 SVGAGI (reference sequence). CDR3 length equals 11 residues.

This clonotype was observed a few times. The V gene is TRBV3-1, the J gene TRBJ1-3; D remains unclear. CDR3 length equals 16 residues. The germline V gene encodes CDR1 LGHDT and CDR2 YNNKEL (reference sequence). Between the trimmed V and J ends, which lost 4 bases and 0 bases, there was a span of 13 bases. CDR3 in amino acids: CASSPRTYDSGNTIYF. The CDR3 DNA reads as TGTGCCAGCAGCCCCCGGACGTACGACTCTGGAAACACCATATATTTT.

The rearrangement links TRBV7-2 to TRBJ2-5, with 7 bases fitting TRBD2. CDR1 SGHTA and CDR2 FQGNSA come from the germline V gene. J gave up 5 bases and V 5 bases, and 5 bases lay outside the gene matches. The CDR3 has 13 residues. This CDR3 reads CASSLSGVETQYF. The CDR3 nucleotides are TGTGCCAGCAGCCTAAGCGGGGTCGAGACCCAGTACTTC.

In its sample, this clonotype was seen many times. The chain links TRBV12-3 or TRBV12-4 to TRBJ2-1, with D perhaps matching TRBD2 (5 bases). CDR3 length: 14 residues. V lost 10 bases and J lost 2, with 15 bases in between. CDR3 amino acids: CATLRNGAYNEQFF. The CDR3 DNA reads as TGTGCCACCTTACGAAACGGGGCCTACAATGAGCAGTTCTTC.

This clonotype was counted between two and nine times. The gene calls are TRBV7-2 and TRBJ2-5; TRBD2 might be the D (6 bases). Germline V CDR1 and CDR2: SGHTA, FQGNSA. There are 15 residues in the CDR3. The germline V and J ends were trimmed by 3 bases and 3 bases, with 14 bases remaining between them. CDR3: CASSFGGSPKETQYF. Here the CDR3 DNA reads TGTGCCAGCAGCTTTGGGGGGAGCCCCAAAGAGACCCAGTACTTC.

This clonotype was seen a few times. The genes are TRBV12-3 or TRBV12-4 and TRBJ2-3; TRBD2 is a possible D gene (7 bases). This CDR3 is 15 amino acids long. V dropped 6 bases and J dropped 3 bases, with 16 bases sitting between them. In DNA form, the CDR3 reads TGTGCCAGCAGGGGGGGGGCCCTCTCGACAGATACGCAGTATTTT. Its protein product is CASRGGALSTDTQYF.

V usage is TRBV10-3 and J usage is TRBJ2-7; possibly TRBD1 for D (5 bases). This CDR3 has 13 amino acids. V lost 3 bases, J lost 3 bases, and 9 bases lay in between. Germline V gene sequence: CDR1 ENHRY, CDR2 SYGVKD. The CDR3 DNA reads TGTGCCATCAGTGATTCAGGGAACTACGAGCAGTACTTC. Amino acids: CAISDSGNYEQYF.

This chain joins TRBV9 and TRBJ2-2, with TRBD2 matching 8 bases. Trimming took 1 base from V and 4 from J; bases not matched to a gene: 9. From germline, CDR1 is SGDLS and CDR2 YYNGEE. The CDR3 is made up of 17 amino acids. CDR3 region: CASSVSAGDPGTGELFF. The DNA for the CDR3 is TGTGCCAGCAGCGTATCAGCGGGGGACCCGGGCACCGGGGAGCTGTTTTTT.

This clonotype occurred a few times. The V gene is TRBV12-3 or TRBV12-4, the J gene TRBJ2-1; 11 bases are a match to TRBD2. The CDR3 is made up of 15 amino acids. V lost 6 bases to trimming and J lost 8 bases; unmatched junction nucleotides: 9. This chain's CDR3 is CASRTSGEAPYEQFF. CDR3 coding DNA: TGTGCCAGCAGGACTAGCGGGGAAGCCCCGTATGAGCAGTTCTTC.

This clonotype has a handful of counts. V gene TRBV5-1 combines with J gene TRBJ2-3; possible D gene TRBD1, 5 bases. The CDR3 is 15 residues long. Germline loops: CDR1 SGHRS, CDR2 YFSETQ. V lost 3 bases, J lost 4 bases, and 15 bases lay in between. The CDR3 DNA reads TGCGCCAGCAGCTCCCAGGGTGCGGCCCCAGATACGCAGTATTTT. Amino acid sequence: CASSSQGAAPDTQYF. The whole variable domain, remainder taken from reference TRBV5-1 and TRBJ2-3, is KAGVTQTPRYLIKTRGQQVTLSCSPISGHRSVSWYQQTPGQGLQFLFEYFSETQRNKGNFPGRFSGRQFSNSRSEMNVSTLELGDSALYLCASSSQGAAPDTQYFGPGTRLTVL.

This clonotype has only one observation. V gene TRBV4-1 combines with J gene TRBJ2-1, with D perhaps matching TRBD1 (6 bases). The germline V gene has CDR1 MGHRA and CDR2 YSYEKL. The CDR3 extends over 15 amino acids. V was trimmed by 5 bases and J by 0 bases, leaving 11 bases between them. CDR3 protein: CASSYRANSYNEQFF. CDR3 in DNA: TGCGCCAGCAGCTACAGGGCTAACTCCTACAATGAGCAGTTCTTC.

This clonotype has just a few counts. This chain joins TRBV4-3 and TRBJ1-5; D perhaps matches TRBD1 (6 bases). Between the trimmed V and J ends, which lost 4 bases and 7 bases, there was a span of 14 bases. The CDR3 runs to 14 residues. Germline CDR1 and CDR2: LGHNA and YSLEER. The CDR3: CASSPQGLGQPQHF. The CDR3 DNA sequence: TGCGCCAGCAGCCCGCAGGGGCTTGGGCAGCCCCAGCATTTT.

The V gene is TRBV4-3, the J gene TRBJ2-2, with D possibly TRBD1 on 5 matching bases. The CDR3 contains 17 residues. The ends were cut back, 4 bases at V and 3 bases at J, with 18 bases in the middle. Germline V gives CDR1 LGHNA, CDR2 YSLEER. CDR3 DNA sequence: TGCGCCAGCAGCCGCTCACCCGGCAGGGCGGACACCGGGGAGCTGTTTTTT. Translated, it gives CASSRSPGRADTGELFF.

CDR3 sequence (DNA): TGTGCCACCAGCGCGAGGGGTTGGGAGCAGTTCTTC. This translates into CATSARGWEQFF. This sequence joins TRBV24-1 and TRBJ2-1; D possibly uses TRBD1 or TRBD2 (5 bases each). The V gene's germline CDR1 is KGHDR and CDR2 SFDVKD. The CDR3 spans 12 residues. V shed 7 bases and J shed 10 bases, with 13 bases lying between them.

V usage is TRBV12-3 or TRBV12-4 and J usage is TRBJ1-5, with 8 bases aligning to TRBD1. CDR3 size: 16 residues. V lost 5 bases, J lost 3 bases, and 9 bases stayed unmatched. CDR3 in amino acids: CASSAGGRSFNQPQHF. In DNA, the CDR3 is TGTGCCAGCAGTGCAGGGGGCCGGTCTTTCAATCAGCCCCAGCATTTT.

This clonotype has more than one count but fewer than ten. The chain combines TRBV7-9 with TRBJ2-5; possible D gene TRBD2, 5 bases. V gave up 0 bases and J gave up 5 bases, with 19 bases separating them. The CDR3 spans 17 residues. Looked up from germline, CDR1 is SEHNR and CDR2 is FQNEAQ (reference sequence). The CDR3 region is CASSLALMTKEGETQYF. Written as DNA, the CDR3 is TGTGCCAGCAGCTTAGCTCTTATGACTAAAGAGGGCGAGACCCAGTACTTC.

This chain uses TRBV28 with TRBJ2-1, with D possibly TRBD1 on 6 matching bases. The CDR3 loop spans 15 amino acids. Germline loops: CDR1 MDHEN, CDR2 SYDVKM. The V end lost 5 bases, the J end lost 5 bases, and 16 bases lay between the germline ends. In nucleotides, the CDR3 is TGTGCCAGCAGTCCCCCCCCTGGACAGAACAATGAGCAGTTCTTC. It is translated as CASSPPPGQNNEQFF.

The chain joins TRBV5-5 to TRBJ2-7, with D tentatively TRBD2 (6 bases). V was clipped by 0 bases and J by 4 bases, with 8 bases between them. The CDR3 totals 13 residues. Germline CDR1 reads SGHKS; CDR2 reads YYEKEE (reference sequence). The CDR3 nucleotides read TGTGCCAGCAGCTTGGCCCGGGAGTACGAGCAGTACGTC. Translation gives CASSLAREYEQYV.

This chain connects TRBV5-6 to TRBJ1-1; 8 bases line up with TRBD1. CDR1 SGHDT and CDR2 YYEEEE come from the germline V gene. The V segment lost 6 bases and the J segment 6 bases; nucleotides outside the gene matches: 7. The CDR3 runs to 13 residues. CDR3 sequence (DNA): TGTGCCAGCACCGGACAGGGTGCGGCTGAAGCTTTCTTT. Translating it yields CASTGQGAAEAFF.

The CDR3 sequence: CASSLSLTDTQYF. DNA for the CDR3: TGTGCCAGCAGCTTATCACTCACAGATACGCAGTATTTT. The V gene is TRBV7-3, the J gene TRBJ2-3; D is uncertain. With 2 bases removed from V and 2 bases from J, the gap between germline ends came to 5 bases. CDR3 length equals 13 residues. CDR1 and CDR2 from the germline V gene are SGHTA and FQGTGA.

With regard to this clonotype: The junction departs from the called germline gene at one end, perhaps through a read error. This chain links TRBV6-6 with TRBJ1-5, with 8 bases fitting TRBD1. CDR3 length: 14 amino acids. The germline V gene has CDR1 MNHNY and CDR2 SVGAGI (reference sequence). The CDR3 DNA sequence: TGTGCCAGCAGCCGGGACAGGTACAATCATCCCCAGCATTTT. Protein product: CASSRDRYNHPQHF.

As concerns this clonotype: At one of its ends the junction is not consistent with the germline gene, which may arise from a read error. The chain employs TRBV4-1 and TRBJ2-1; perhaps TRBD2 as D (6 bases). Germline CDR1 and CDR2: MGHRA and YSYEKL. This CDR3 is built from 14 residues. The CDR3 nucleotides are TGCGCAAGCAGCCAAGATAGGACTACCGATGAGCAGTTCTTC. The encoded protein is CASSQDRTTDEQFF.

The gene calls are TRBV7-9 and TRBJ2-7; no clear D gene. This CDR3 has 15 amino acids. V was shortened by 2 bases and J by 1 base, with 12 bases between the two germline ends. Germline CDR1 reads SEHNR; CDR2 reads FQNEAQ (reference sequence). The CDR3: CASSLSTSQSYEQYF. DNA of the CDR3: TGTGCCAGCAGCTTATCCACTTCTCAGTCCTACGAGCAGTACTTC.